Listed here are 18 T cell receptor beta chains from one sample, sequenced in a study of blood T cell repertoires in COVID-19. The repertoire was sequenced with immunoSEQ multiplex PCR; TCRdb's copy has only in-frame clones and lacks some. Of fewer than 60,000 clones in the sample, 80% to 85% were seen once. The sequencing sample was made of peripheral blood. The source is a man aged 25 to 40 with COVID-19, enrolled during active disease.

The rearrangement joins TRBV7-2 to TRBJ2-5; 11 positions agree with TRBD2. Looked up from germline, CDR1 is SGHTA and CDR2 is FQGNSA. V lost 5 bases, J lost 12 bases, and 5 bases stayed unmatched. The CDR3 loop spans 12 amino acids. CDR3 nucleotide sequence: TGTGCCAGCAGCCTAACTAGCGGGAGTGAGTACTTC. Protein sequence: CASSLTSGSEYF.

This clone appeared once. This rearrangement joins TRBV6-1 to TRBJ1-2; D ambiguous. The V gene lost 1 base and the J gene lost 8 bases, with 23 bases spanning the gap. Germline CDR1 and CDR2: MNHNS and SASEGT. The CDR3 covers 17 residues. DNA for the CDR3: TGTGCCAGCAGTGAAGTCGCCGGAGACCCTTTTAAGTTCGGCTACACCTTC. Translation gives CASSEVAGDPFKFGYTF.

V usage is TRBV5-1 and J usage is TRBJ1-6; the D gene is possibly TRBD1 (6 bases). Looked up from germline, CDR1 is SGHRS and CDR2 is YFSETQ. V lost 4 bases to trimming and J lost 8 bases, with 13 bases between them. The CDR3 totals 14 residues. This CDR3 is CASSLGGPDSPLHF. The CDR3, as DNA: TGCGCCAGCAGCCTGGGGGGGCCGGATTCACCCCTCCACTTT.

The V and J genes are TRBV28 and TRBJ2-3, with 8 bases aligning to TRBD2. The CDR3 has 19 amino acids. Per the germline V gene, CDR1 is MDHEN and CDR2 is SYDVKM. Germline trimming cut 8 bases from V and 0 bases from J; bases unmatched to any gene: 19. The CDR3 DNA reads TGTGCCAGCCTGGGGGGGGGACTAGGGTTATTAACTAGCACAGATACGCAGTATTTT. Encoded protein: CASLGGGLGLLTSTDTQYF.

The CDR3 bases are TGTGCCAGCAGCTTGGCGGCGGTATACAATGAGCAGTTCTTC. Its translation is CASSLAAVYNEQFF. The J gene is TRBJ2-1, the V gene TRBV5-6; D is unresolved. V lost 0 bases and J lost 4, with 8 bases in between. Germline V CDR1 and CDR2: SGHDT, YYEEEE. The length of the CDR3 is 14 residues.

This rearrangement joins TRBV24-1 to TRBJ2-3, with TRBD2 matching over 8 bases. With 4 bases clipped from V and 6 bases from J, the junction kept 8 bases outside the gene matches. Germline V gene lookup returns CDR1 KGHDR and CDR2 SFDVKD. The CDR3 totals 15 residues. The CDR3 reads CATSDSSGIGDTQYF. CDR3 DNA sequence: TGTGCCACCAGTGACAGTAGCGGGATAGGGGATACGCAGTATTTT.

The chain links TRBV25-1 to TRBJ2-1; TRBD2 matches at 9 bases. Germline assignment: CDR1 MGHDK and CDR2 SYGVNS. The V and J ends lost 6 bases and 8 bases, in that order; junction bases with no gene match: 8. This CDR3 has 14 amino acids. CDR3 sequence reads: CASREGTSSHEQFF. The CDR3 bases are TGTGCCAGCAGGGAAGGGACTAGCAGTCATGAGCAGTTCTTC. The full variable domain, completed using reference TRBV25-1 and TRBJ2-1, is EADIYQTPRYLVIGTGKKITLECSQTMGHDKMYWYQQDPGMELHLIHYSYGVNSTEKGDLSSESTVSRIRTEHFPLTLESARPSHTSQYLCASREGTSSHEQFFGPGTRLTVL.

V usage is TRBV4-2 and J usage is TRBJ1-3; D perhaps matches TRBD1 (6 bases). V lost 6 bases to trimming and J lost 4 bases, with 19 bases between them. Germline V lookup: CDR1 LGHNA, CDR2 YNFKEQ. The CDR3 is 16 residues long. CDR3 bases: TGTGCCAGCAGGCGAAAAACAGGGAGTGACGGAAACACCATATATTTT. Amino acids: CASRRKTGSDGNTIYF.

This clone was seen a single time. The chain combines TRBV29-1 with TRBJ2-3, with D perhaps TRBD1 (6 bases). The CDR3 totals 17 residues. The germline CDR1 and CDR2 sequences are SQVTM and ANQGSEA. Trimming stripped 0 bases from V and 5 bases from J, with 21 bases between. This chain's CDR3 is CSVEEPGTLEGGDTQYF. DNA of the CDR3: TGCAGCGTTGAAGAGCCCGGGACACTCGAAGGTGGAGATACGCAGTATTTT.

This sequence joins TRBV7-9 and TRBJ1-2; 9 bases are shared with TRBD1. Germline loops: CDR1 SEHNR, CDR2 FQNEAQ (reference sequence). The CDR3 spans 15 residues. Trimming took 5 bases from V and 6 from J; bases not matched to a gene: 10. CDR3 DNA sequence: TGTGCCAGCAGCCTAAATGGACAGGGGACCGATGGCTACACCTTC. This codes for CASSLNGQGTDGYTF.

The chain has TRBV5-1 and TRBJ2-1; 13 bases are a match to TRBD2. V was pared by 4 bases and J by 2 bases, with 6 bases of the junction left unmatched. Per germline, CDR1 SGHRS and CDR2 YFSETQ. This CDR3 spans 17 amino acids. The CDR3 here is CASSLGLAGDTYNEQFF. The CDR3 nucleotides read TGCGCCAGCAGCCTTGGACTAGCGGGAGACACCTACAATGAGCAGTTCTTC.

The chain is built from TRBV9 and TRBJ1-1, with D unclear. V was shortened by 2 bases and J by 1 base, with 6 bases between the two germline ends. The CDR3 length is 13 residues. The germline V gene encodes CDR1 SGDLS and CDR2 YYNGEE. The CDR3 spells CASSVTANTEAFF. The CDR3 nucleotides read TGTGCCAGCAGCGTTACAGCGAACACTGAAGCTTTCTTT.

V is TRBV28 and J is TRBJ2-7; 9 nucleotides line up with TRBD1. The ends lost 6 bases at V and 6 bases at J; junction bases unmatched: 9. Per the germline V gene, CDR1 is MDHEN and CDR2 is SYDVKM. CDR3 length equals 14 residues. CDR3 protein: CASRIQGAPSEQYF. The CDR3 coding sequence is TGTGCCAGCAGGATACAGGGGGCCCCTAGCGAGCAGTACTTC.

This chain connects TRBV6-6 to TRBJ1-5; 7 bases match TRBD1. Losses at the gene ends were 2 bases for V and 4 bases for J; bases not matched to a gene: 5. The CDR3 is 15 amino acids. The germline gives CDR1 MNHNY, CDR2 SVGAGI (reference sequence). The CDR3 loop is CASSYPDRENQPQHF. For the CDR3, the DNA is TGTGCCAGCAGTTACCCCGACAGGGAAAATCAGCCCCAGCATTTT.

CDR3 region: CASSLATGTRSVLETQYF. The CDR3 nucleotides read TGTGCCAGCAGCTTAGCGACGGGGACTAGAAGCGTGTTAGAGACCCAGTACTTC. This rearrangement joins TRBV7-8 to TRBJ2-5, with 8 bases fitting TRBD2. Per germline, CDR1 SGHVS and CDR2 FQNEAQ. J lost 4 bases, V lost 0 bases, and 13 bases had no gene match. The CDR3 is 18 amino acids.

In nucleotides, the CDR3 is TGCGCCAGCAGCCCGACAGTGACGAACACCGGGGAGCTGTTTTTT. Residues: CASSPTVTNTGELFF. The rearrangement joins TRBV4-1 to TRBJ2-2, with D possibly matching TRBD1 (5 bases). Germline CDR1 MGHRA, CDR2 YSYEKL. V lost 4 bases and J lost 0, with 9 bases in between. This CDR3 region has 15 residues.

This clone has just one count. V gene TRBV5-6 combines with J gene TRBJ2-1, with D tentatively TRBD2 (5 bases). V lost 2 bases and J 8 bases, leaving 20 bases between the germline ends. The CDR3 runs 16 residues. Per the germline V gene, CDR1 is SGHDT and CDR2 is YYEEEE. Written as DNA, the CDR3 is TGTGCCAGCAGCTTTACGAGCGGTTGGCATATCGATGAGCAGTTCTTC. Its protein product is CASSFTSGWHIDEQFF.

The chain uses TRBV5-8 and TRBJ2-4; TRBD1 might be the D (6 bases). The ends were cut back, 1 base at V and 3 bases at J, with 17 bases in the middle. The germline V gene encodes CDR1 SGHTS and CDR2 YDEGEE. The CDR3 totals 17 residues. In DNA, the CDR3 is TGTGCCAGCAGCTTGCGGGACAACCTAGGGGACAAAAACATTCAGTACTTC. Protein sequence: CASSLRDNLGDKNIQYF.